The 29 T cell receptor beta chains presented below share a single source sample, sequenced in a study of control samples from healthy donors and cancer patients. The assay was immunoSEQ multiplex PCR, and TCRdb's table has in-frame clones only and misses some. This table holds around 180,000 clones, 75% to 95% found once. Sequencing was performed on blood. The receptor source for this set is a woman in her forties in good health.

This clone was counted once. The chain combines TRBV18 with TRBJ1-1, with 9 bases identical to TRBD1. Germline values: CDR1 KGHSH, CDR2 LQKENI. Trimming removed 6 bases from V and 4 bases from J; junction bases left unmatched: 12. The CDR3 is made up of 16 amino acids. The CDR3 sequence is CASSLYTGGQGTEAFF. The CDR3 coding sequence is TGTGCCAGCTCGCTCTATACAGGGGGCCAGGGCACTGAAGCTTTCTTT.

V usage is TRBV2 and J usage is TRBJ2-5; perhaps TRBD2 as D (5 bases). Germline V gene lookup returns CDR1 SNHLY and CDR2 FYNNEI. This CDR3 is 14 amino acids long. V was pared by 7 bases and J by 0 bases, with 12 bases between. The CDR3 protein is CASIRVDYQETQYF. The CDR3 DNA follows: TGTGCCAGCATTCGGGTGGACTACCAAGAGACCCAGTACTTC. The variable domain in full, with the rest retrieved from reference TRBV2 and TRBJ2-5, is EPEVTQTPSHQVTQMGQEVILRCVPISNHLYFYWYRQILGQKVEFLVSFYNNEISEKSEIFDDQFSVERPDGSNFTLKIRSTKLEDSAMYFCASIRVDYQETQYFGPGTRLLVL.

The chain employs TRBV19 and TRBJ2-5; TRBD1 matches 8 bases. Germline V gene lookup returns CDR1 LNHDA and CDR2 SQIVND (reference sequence). J gave up 0 bases and V 5 bases, and 2 bases lay outside the gene matches. The CDR3 runs to 14 residues. The CDR3 region has the DNA TGTGCCAGTAGTGGACAGGGAAACCAAGAGACCCAGTACTTC. This codes for CASSGQGNQETQYF.

This sequence joins TRBV7-2 and TRBJ1-1; D remains ambiguous. The CDR3 runs 15 residues. The V end lost 5 bases, the J end lost 3 bases, and 16 bases lay between the germline ends. CDR1 is SGHTA, CDR2 FQGNSA, per germline. CDR3 DNA sequence: TGTGCCAGCAGCCCGGAGGGATATTCTTACACTGAAGCTTTCTTT. This encodes CASSPEGYSYTEAFF.

J is TRBJ2-7 and V is TRBV18; D ambiguous. The CDR3 extends over 16 amino acids. Germline V gene sequence: CDR1 KGHSH, CDR2 LQKENI. V was clipped by 2 bases and J by 4 bases, with 18 bases between them. The CDR3 here is CASSPSARMGLYEQYF. For the CDR3, the DNA is TGTGCCAGCTCACCATCGGCCCGCATGGGATTGTACGAGCAGTACTTC.

This clone was detected a few times. The chain links TRBV7-8 to TRBJ1-3, with 9 bases fitting TRBD1. The CDR3 sequence is 14 residues long. With V trimmed by 4 bases and J by 4 bases, 2 bases remained unmatched. Per germline, CDR1 SGHVS and CDR2 FQNEAQ. The CDR3 DNA follows: TGTGCCAGCAGCTCGGGGACAGGGGGAAACACCATATATTTT. Encoded protein: CASSSGTGGNTIYF. Full variable domain (rest looked up from reference TRBV7-8 and TRBJ1-3): GAGVSQSPRYKVAKRGQDVALRCDPISGHVSLFWYQQALGQGPEFLTYFQNEAQLDKSGLPSDRFFAERPEGSVSTLKIQRTQQEDSAVYLCASSSGTGGNTIYFGEGSWLTVV.

The rearrangement joins TRBV5-1 to TRBJ1-1, with 8 nucleotides matching TRBD1. The CDR3 sequence is 14 residues long. After removal of 4 bases from V and 4 bases from J, the junction contained 6 bases not matched to a gene. From germline, CDR1 is SGHRS and CDR2 YFSETQ. CDR3 in amino acids: CASSPADRVTEAFF. The CDR3 DNA is TGCGCCAGCAGCCCCGCGGACAGGGTCACTGAAGCTTTCTTT.

The gene calls are TRBV11-2 and TRBJ1-1; D is ambiguous. Trimming took 6 bases from V and 11 from J, leaving 13 bases between them. Germline values: CDR1 SGHAT, CDR2 FQNNGV. CDR3 length: 11 amino acids. The CDR3 reads CASSSFPGAFF. The CDR3 DNA follows: TGTGCCAGCAGTTCATTCCCGGGGGCTTTCTTT.

The V call is TRBV6-5, the J call TRBJ2-7, with D unresolved. Germline lookup yields CDR1 MNHEY and CDR2 SVGAGI. Trimming cost V 6 bases and J 12 bases, with 15 bases left between them. The CDR3 is 11 residues long. CDR3 in amino acids: CASSNLGNMYF. The CDR3 DNA sequence: TGTGCCAGCAGCAACCTGGGGAATATGTACTTC.

This chain joins TRBV11-1 and TRBJ1-1; tentative D call: TRBD1 (6 bases). CDR3 length: 16 residues. The V end was cut by 5 bases, the J end by 7 bases, with 23 bases between. The germline gives CDR1 SGHAT, CDR2 FQDESV (reference sequence). The CDR3: CASSLNWGAASGEAFF. The CDR3 region has the DNA TGTGCCAGCAGCCTAAACTGGGGGGCTGCATCCGGTGAAGCTTTCTTT.

The chain is built from TRBV7-8 and TRBJ1-3; a weak D match, TRBD1 (6 bases). This CDR3 comprises 16 residues. Germline lookup yields CDR1 SGHVS and CDR2 FQNEAQ. V lost 4 bases, J lost 2 bases, and 15 bases lay in between. CDR3: CASSSAEGGPGNTIYF. As DNA, the CDR3 is TGTGCCAGCAGCTCGGCGGAGGGGGGTCCTGGAAACACCATATATTTT. Variable domain in full (rest from reference TRBV7-8 and TRBJ1-3): GAGVSQSPRYKVAKRGQDVALRCDPISGHVSLFWYQQALGQGPEFLTYFQNEAQLDKSGLPSDRFFAERPEGSVSTLKIQRTQQEDSAVYLCASSSAEGGPGNTIYFGEGSWLTVV.

The gene calls are TRBV18 and TRBJ1-2, with D perhaps matching TRBD1 (5 bases). The ends were cut back, 5 bases at V and 8 bases at J, with 18 bases in the middle. In germline, CDR1 is KGHSH, CDR2 LQKENI. This CDR3 is built from 14 residues. The chain's CDR3 is CASSTNGGDGGYTF. The CDR3 nucleotides are TGTGCCAGCTCAACTAACGGGGGAGATGGAGGCTACACCTTC. The full variable domain, in which reference TRBV18 and TRBJ1-2 provide the parts outside the CDR3, is NAGVMQNPRHLVRRRGQEARLRCSPMKGHSHVYWYRQLPEEGLKFMVYLQKENIIDESGMPKERFSAEFPKEGPSILRIQQVVRGDSAAYFCASSTNGGDGGYTFGSGTRLTVV.

This clone was detected a few times. CDR3 nucleotides: TGCGCCAGCAGCTTGGAGGGTAGCGGGGGCCCGGGAGAGACCCAGTACTTC. Its translation is CASSLEGSGGPGETQYF. The chain combines TRBV5-1 with TRBJ2-5; 9 bases line up with TRBD2. Germline CDR1 reads SGHRS; CDR2 reads YFSETQ. Trimming cost V 0 bases and J 4 bases; bases outside gene matches: 10. The CDR3 contains 17 residues.

In its sample, this clone was seen once. This chain links TRBV5-1 with TRBJ2-3, with 8 bases matching TRBD2. The CDR3 is made up of 15 amino acids. Germline V CDR1 and CDR2: SGHRS, YFSETQ. J was trimmed by 2 bases and V by 5 bases; bases with no gene match: 7. The CDR3 bases are TGCGCCAGCAGATCAGCGGGGGCCACCACAGATACGCAGTATTTT. The encoded protein is CASRSAGATTDTQYF.

The chain has TRBV7-9 and TRBJ2-3, with D perhaps TRBD1 (6 bases). CDR3 size: 17 residues. The V gene's germline CDR1 is SEHNR and CDR2 FQNEAQ (reference sequence). Trimming took off 4 bases at V and 2 bases at J, with 19 bases between the two ends. The CDR3 sequence: CASSSPLSGATTDTQYF. The CDR3 DNA reads TGTGCCAGCAGCTCTCCGTTGTCAGGGGCCACCACAGATACGCAGTATTTT. The full variable domain, completed using reference TRBV7-9 and TRBJ2-3, is DTGVSQNPRHKITKRGQNVTFRCDPISEHNRLYWYRQTLGQGPEFLTYFQNEAQLEKSRLLSDRFSAERPKGSFSTLEIQRTEQGDSAMYLCASSSPLSGATTDTQYFGPGTRLTVL.

This chain uses TRBV6-5 with TRBJ1-1; D is uncertain. Germline V CDR1 and CDR2: MNHEY, SVGAGI. There are 12 residues in the CDR3. Trimming shortened V by 7 bases and J by 5 bases, and 11 bases separated the two germline ends. The CDR3 loop is CASTTPGTEAFF. Here the CDR3 DNA reads TGTGCCAGCACTACCCCGGGGACTGAAGCTTTCTTT.

This rearrangement joins TRBV6-6 to TRBJ2-2, with a possible D match to TRBD1 (6 bases). In germline, CDR1 is MNHNY, CDR2 SVGAGI (reference sequence). Trimming took 6 bases from V and 4 from J, leaving 9 bases between them. The CDR3 totals 13 residues. CDR3 region: CASRGGGTGELFF. For the CDR3, the DNA is TGTGCCAGCAGAGGGGGTGGCACCGGGGAGCTGTTTTTT.

A single count supports this clone. This sequence joins TRBV10-2 and TRBJ1-2; D is unclear. The CDR3 consists of 15 residues. Trimming removed 2 bases from V and 10 bases from J, with 20 bases in between. Germline CDR1 is WSHSY and CDR2 is SAAADI. DNA for the CDR3: TGCGCCAGCAGTGAGCAGGAAGGGTATGGGTCATTCTACACCTTC. This sequence encodes CASSEQEGYGSFYTF.

The chain uses TRBV6-9 and TRBJ1-1, with a tentative D call TRBD1 (5 bases). CDR3 size: 15 residues. V was pared by 1 base and J by 3 bases, with 12 bases between. Germline-derived CDR1 and CDR2 are MNHGY and SVAAGI. CDR3 sequence reads: CASSYWGREDTEAFF. CDR3 coding DNA: TGTGCCAGCAGTTATTGGGGCCGGGAGGACACTGAAGCTTTCTTT.

The chain uses TRBV15 and TRBJ2-3; D is unclear. The CDR3 runs to 13 residues. The V and J ends lost 6 bases and 0 bases respectively, with 7 bases between them. Germline lookup yields CDR1 LNHNV and CDR2 YYDKDF (reference sequence). As DNA, the CDR3 is TGTGCCACCAGTCAGCTTAGCACAGATACGCAGTATTTT. Translation: CATSQLSTDTQYF.

The V call is TRBV5-4, the J call TRBJ2-2, with D tentatively TRBD2 (5 bases). The CDR3 totals 13 residues. Per germline, CDR1 SGHNT and CDR2 YYREEE (reference sequence). Trimming stripped 5 bases from V and 6 bases from J, with 11 bases between. Here the CDR3 reads CASSSTGAGELFF. The CDR3 DNA reads TGTGCCAGCAGTTCGACCGGGGCCGGGGAGCTGTTTTTT.

This chain links TRBV7-9 with TRBJ2-3, with D possibly matching TRBD1 (5 bases). There are 15 residues in the CDR3. Trimming removed 4 bases at V and 0 bases at J, with 11 bases between. Looked up from germline, CDR1 is SEHNR and CDR2 is FQNEAQ (reference sequence). The DNA of the CDR3 is TGTGCCAGCAGCTCAGCACAGGCTAGCACAGATACGCAGTATTTT. Translation: CASSSAQASTDTQYF.

The chain is built from TRBV6-1 and TRBJ2-6; perhaps TRBD1 as D (7 bases). The CDR3 is 15 amino acids. In germline, CDR1 is MNHNS, CDR2 SASEGT. V shed 3 bases and J shed 6 bases, with 12 bases lying between them. The CDR3 here is CASSDRGTSANVLTF. The CDR3 nucleotides read TGTGCCAGCAGTGACAGGGGGACTTCGGCCAACGTCCTGACTTTC.

The chain combines TRBV20-1 with TRBJ2-5; the D is unclear. V was pared by 6 bases and J by 6 bases, with 11 bases between. The CDR3 consists of 11 residues. The V gene's germline CDR1 is DFQATT and CDR2 SNEGSKA (reference sequence). In DNA, the CDR3 is TGCAGTGCGACGTGGCGGAAGACCCAGTACTTC. Residues: CSATWRKTQYF.

This chain uses TRBV13 with TRBJ2-7; 9 nucleotides line up with TRBD2. Germline CDR1 reads PRHDT; CDR2 reads FYEKMQ (reference sequence). V lost 5 bases, J lost 5 bases, and 7 bases stayed unmatched. The CDR3 consists of 14 residues. The DNA of the CDR3 is TGTGCCAGCAGCCGAGCGGGGGGCGTCCACGAGCAGTACTTC. Its translation is CASSRAGGVHEQYF.

This clone was observed once. J is TRBJ2-3 and V is TRBV5-6, with D hard to call. Germline loops: CDR1 SGHDT, CDR2 YYEEEE. Trimming shortened V by 4 bases and J by 4 bases, and 10 bases separated the two germline ends. The CDR3 covers 13 residues. The CDR3 loop is CASSLDTPDTQYF. The CDR3 nucleotides are TGTGCCAGCAGCCTCGACACCCCAGATACGCAGTATTTT.

The genes are TRBV10-3 and TRBJ2-5; TRBD2 matches 8 bases. The V segment lost 0 bases and the J segment 5 bases; nucleotides outside the gene matches: 8. The length of the CDR3 is 16 residues. The germline V gene encodes CDR1 ENHRY and CDR2 SYGVKD. The CDR3: CAISESLGGALETQYF. CDR3 DNA: TGTGCCATCAGTGAGTCTCTCGGGGGGGCCCTGGAGACCCAGTACTTC.

The chain is built from TRBV6-5 and TRBJ2-5; 12 nucleotides match TRBD2. Germline V lookup: CDR1 MNHEY, CDR2 SVGAGI. V lost 2 bases, J lost 2 bases, and 3 bases stayed unmatched. The CDR3 loop spans 16 amino acids. The DNA for the CDR3 is TGTGCCAGCAGTTACGCACTAGCGGGGGGACAAGAGACCCAGTACTTC. This translates into CASSYALAGGQETQYF.

The gene calls are TRBV11-2 and TRBJ2-7; no firm D call. The CDR3 totals 15 residues. Germline V gives CDR1 SGHAT, CDR2 FQNNGV. V was cut by 5 bases and J by 8 bases, with 22 bases left in between. The CDR3 region has the DNA TGTGCCAGCAGCACCAACCCTACGGGTAACTGGAAGCAGTACTTC. It translates to CASSTNPTGNWKQYF.